This T cell receptor (beta chain) comes out of a study of spatial heterogeneity in lung cancer. Notes on the study in general: For expanded intratumoral alpha and beta TCRs, counts tracked tumor mutation counts.

This clonotype was counted a few times. The antigen remains undetermined. A library prepared for alpha chains yielded this beta chain as an off-target read; its size is of little meaning. Each TCR cDNA molecule bore a unique molecular identifier. TCRdb re-analysed the 5' RACE reads in MiXCR, keeping a single row per CDR3 protein. The sample has some 15,000 distinct CDR3 sequences, approximately 4.8% seen once. Time point specified: sample taken at primary tumor resection. Sequencing covered unsorted whole RNA taken from tumor, nontumor lung or frozen PBMC. The TCR was taken from a female donor with early-stage non-small cell lung cancer. This specimen was lung tumor tissue, taken at surgery.

The CDR3 DNA sequence: TGTGCCAGCAGCTTAGTGCTAGGGGTGAACACTGAAGCTTTCTTT. Amino acid sequence: CASSLVLGVNTEAFF. This chain links TRBV7-8 with TRBJ1-1; possible D gene TRBD1, 5 bases. This CDR3 is 15 amino acids long. Trimming cost V 1 base and J 0 bases, with 9 bases left between them. The germline gives CDR1 SGHVS, CDR2 FQNEAQ.